This paragraph reports one T cell receptor beta chain. These data are taken from a study of blood T cell repertoires in COVID-19. Assay used: immunoSEQ multiplex PCR; TCRdb lists only in-frame clones, some missing. The data show 160,000 or so clones, 70% to 90% seen once. This CDR3 region has 14 residues. CDR1 and CDR2 from the germline V gene are LNHDA and SQIVND (reference sequence). The germline V and J ends were trimmed by 7 bases and 5 bases, with 15 bases remaining between them. This chain connects TRBV19 to TRBJ2-1, with D possibly being TRBD1 (6 bases). This sequence originates from a woman aged 50 to 60 with COVID-19, enrolled during active disease. Material for sequencing was peripheral blood. CDR3 amino acids: CASIRGDTDNEQFF. The CDR3 DNA follows: TGTGCCAGTATTCGAGGGGACACCGACAATGAGCAGTTCTTC.